This TCR beta chain was recorded in a study of T cells in Graves' hyperthyroidism and ophthalmopathy. Researchers took RNA transcripts and amplified the TCR beta CDR3 regions from them. HTBI primers were employed in a first-round RT-PCR of the TCR CDR3. Via MiXCR, TCRdb re-called the multiplex PCR reads, giving one row per CDR3 protein. The sample yields approximately 690,000 distinct CDR3 sequences, less than 25% seen once. Points from the study as a whole: In the analysis, a 13 V-J model separated ophthalmopathy from stable hyperthyroidism. The blood repertoire included most of the expanded thyroid clonotypes above 0.001.

This clonotype was seen more than once but under ten times. Its antigen is still unknown. The sample was blood. This TCR derives from a man younger than 40 with Graves' ophthalmopathy.

In nucleotides, the CDR3 is TGTGCCAGCAGAACGACGACAGGGTATAGCAATCAGCCCCAGCATTTT. This gives the protein CASRTTTGYSNQPQHF. The chain uses TRBV28 and TRBJ1-5; the match to TRBD1 covers 7 bases. Trimming took 6 bases from V and 0 from J; bases not matched to a gene: 8. The CDR3 is made up of 16 amino acids. Germline V gene data show CDR1 as MDHEN and CDR2 as SYDVKM.